These 28 T cell receptor beta chains were sequenced from one sample in a study of shared clonotypes between healthy human individuals. The assay was immunoSEQ multiplex PCR, and TCRdb's table has in-frame clones only and misses some. This repertoire shows around 700,000 clones, around 73% found once; its top ten account for 1.5% to 2%. The source material was memory CD4+ T cells sorted from blood. Stated subset: CD45RA-negative fraction. These receptors were obtained from a woman aged 25 to 45 in good health.

The chain couples TRBV6-5 to TRBJ1-2; D uncertain. Germline V CDR1 and CDR2: MNHEY, SVGAGI. The V end was cut by 6 bases, the J end by 8 bases, with 16 bases between. This CDR3 comprises 13 residues. CDR3 amino acids: CASRTSDPGGYTF. The DNA for the CDR3 is TGTGCCAGCAGGACCTCTGACCCAGGCGGCTACACCTTC.

The chain's CDR3 is CASSSKTGGSNIQYF. The CDR3, as DNA: TGTGCCAGCAGCTCAAAGACAGGGGGGTCGAACATTCAGTACTTC. The chain couples TRBV7-2 to TRBJ2-4, with 9 bases matching TRBD1. This CDR3 has 15 residues. V was pared by 4 bases and J by 7 bases, with 8 bases of the junction left unmatched. Germline V gene data show CDR1 as SGHTA and CDR2 as FQGNSA.

The count of this clone is one. The CDR3 bases are TGTGCCATCAGTGAGGCAGGGGAGCCCTATGGCTACACCTTC. Translating it yields CAISEAGEPYGYTF. The chain recombines TRBV10-3 with TRBJ1-2; tentative D call: TRBD1 (6 bases). Trimming left V 2 bases short and J 4 bases short, with 11 bases between. The germline CDR1 and CDR2 sequences are ENHRY and SYGVKD. The CDR3 length is 14 residues.

The chain couples TRBV9 to TRBJ2-3, with TRBD2 matching over 8 bases. CDR3 length: 17 amino acids. Germline loops: CDR1 SGDLS, CDR2 YYNGEE. J lost 2 bases, V lost 4 bases, and 12 bases had no gene match. Written as DNA, the CDR3 is TGTGCCAGCAGCCCAAGGGGGAGCGGGAGAGCCACAGATACGCAGTATTTT. Its protein product is CASSPRGSGRATDTQYF.

The rearrangement joins TRBV11-1 to TRBJ2-1; TRBD2 agrees at 7 bases. Germline V gene lookup returns CDR1 SGHAT and CDR2 FQDESV (reference sequence). V trimming: 5 bases; J trimming: 9 bases; junction bases outside the gene matches: 7. This CDR3 comprises 13 residues. The CDR3 protein is CASSLGLRGEQFF. In nucleotides, the CDR3 is TGTGCCAGCAGCCTGGGACTAAGGGGTGAGCAGTTCTTC.

J is TRBJ2-2 and V is TRBV29-1; 10 bases align to TRBD1. The ends lost 6 bases at V and 3 bases at J; junction bases unmatched: 7. The length of the CDR3 is 15 residues. The germline V gene encodes CDR1 SQVTM and CDR2 ANQGSEA. CDR3 loop: CSVLRQGADTGELFF. The CDR3 DNA reads as TGCAGCGTACTTAGACAGGGGGCGGACACCGGGGAGCTGTTTTTT.

This clone has just a few counts. J is TRBJ2-5 and V is TRBV7-3; 8 positions agree with TRBD2. The CDR3 contains 16 residues. Trimming cost V 2 bases and J 6 bases; bases outside gene matches: 11. Germline V CDR1 and CDR2: SGHTA, FQGTGA. The CDR3 DNA follows: TGTGCCAGCAGCTTAGGTGGACTAGCCGGGAGCAAGACCCAGTACTTC. Translating it yields CASSLGGLAGSKTQYF.

The chain links TRBV4-1 to TRBJ2-3; 8 bases match TRBD2. The CDR3 runs 15 residues. Trimming cost V 0 bases and J 6 bases; bases outside gene matches: 5. Germline lookup yields CDR1 MGHRA and CDR2 YSYEKL. In DNA form, the CDR3 reads TGCGCCAGCAGCCAAGATCGTCGGGGGGGGGATACGCAGTATTTT. This codes for CASSQDRRGGDTQYF.

The CDR3 DNA follows: TGCAGCGTAGCCGGCAGCAGGGACACTGAAGCTTTCTTT. Translation: CSVAGSRDTEAFF. This chain connects TRBV29-1 to TRBJ1-1; possible D gene TRBD1, 5 bases. With 6 bases removed from V and 3 bases from J, the gap between germline ends came to 14 bases. The CDR3 has 13 residues. Germline V CDR1 and CDR2: SQVTM, ANQGSEA.

The V gene is TRBV4-2, the J gene TRBJ2-1; 7 bases line up with TRBD2. The V and J ends lost 1 base and 5 bases, in that order; junction bases with no gene match: 2. The CDR3 extends over 14 amino acids. Germline V lookup: CDR1 LGHNA, CDR2 YNFKEQ. The CDR3 reads CASSQGGSHNEQFF. DNA for the CDR3: TGTGCCAGCAGCCAAGGCGGGAGCCACAATGAGCAGTTCTTC.

The rearrangement uses TRBV9 and TRBJ2-3; D not resolved. Trimming took off 0 bases at V and 3 bases at J, with 8 bases between the two ends. This CDR3 is built from 14 residues. Germline lookup yields CDR1 SGDLS and CDR2 YYNGEE. CDR3 sequence reads: CASSVDGVTDTQYF. DNA for the CDR3: TGTGCCAGCAGCGTAGATGGGGTAACAGATACGCAGTATTTT. Full variable domain (outside the CDR3, taken from reference TRBV9 and TRBJ2-3): DSGVTQTPKHLITATGQRVTLRCSPRSGDLSVYWYQQSLDQGLQFLIQYYNGEERAKGNILERFSAQQFPDLHSELNLSSLELGDSALYFCASSVDGVTDTQYFGPGTRLTVL.

This rearrangement joins TRBV5-4 to TRBJ2-5; D is ambiguous. Trimming left V 1 base short and J 0 bases short, with 10 bases between. The CDR3 has 15 residues. Germline assignment: CDR1 SGHNT and CDR2 YYREEE (reference sequence). The CDR3: CASSLISDHQETQYF. The CDR3 DNA follows: TGTGCCAGCAGCTTGATTTCGGACCACCAAGAGACCCAGTACTTC.

The chain recombines TRBV28 with TRBJ1-4; D not certain. This CDR3 has 13 residues. Trimming left V 7 bases short and J 4 bases short, with 10 bases between. The germline V gene has CDR1 MDHEN and CDR2 SYDVKM. The CDR3 reads CASTLRGNEKLFF. The CDR3 DNA is TGTGCCAGCACCCTTCGGGGTAATGAAAAACTGTTTTTT. Full variable domain (rest looked up from reference TRBV28 and TRBJ1-4): DVKVTQSSRYLVKRTGEKVFLECVQDMDHENMFWYRQDPGLGLRLIYFSYDVKMKEKGDIPEGYSVSREKKERFSLILESASTNQTSMYLCASTLRGNEKLFFGSGTQLSVL.

The CDR3 coding sequence is TGTGCCAGTCGGGCACAAGAGACCCAGTACTTC. Translated: CASRAQETQYF. The chain is built from TRBV19 and TRBJ2-5; D uncertain. Germline V lookup: CDR1 LNHDA, CDR2 SQIVND (reference sequence). The CDR3 has 11 residues. Trimming took 8 bases from V and 2 from J, leaving 6 bases between them. The whole variable domain, filled in from reference TRBV19 and TRBJ2-5, reads DGGITQSPKYLFRKEGQNVTLSCEQNLNHDAMYWYRQDPGQGLRLIYYSQIVNDFQKGDIAEGYSVSREKKESFPLTVTSAQKNPTAFYLCASRAQETQYFGPGTRLLVL.

V and J are TRBV29-1 and TRBJ2-3; D may match TRBD1 or TRBD2 (5 bases each). This CDR3 region has 15 residues. The V and J ends lost 7 bases and 1 base respectively, with 18 bases between them. CDR1 and CDR2 (germline): SQVTM, ANQGSEA. CDR3 in DNA: TGCAGCGGGACCCAACCGGGACGACGCACAGATACGCAGTATTTT. Protein product: CSGTQPGRRTDTQYF.

The chain combines TRBV7-9 with TRBJ2-7; the match to TRBD1 covers 8 bases. This CDR3 comprises 18 residues. Germline V gives CDR1 SEHNR, CDR2 FQNEAQ (reference sequence). V was pared by 6 bases and J by 2 bases, with 18 bases of the junction left unmatched. CDR3 residues: CASSNGPGQASRPYEQYF. In DNA form, the CDR3 reads TGTGCCAGCAGTAACGGGCCGGGACAGGCCTCACGACCCTACGAGCAGTACTTC.

The chain has TRBV28 and TRBJ2-5; no clear D. V was shortened by 3 bases and J by 5 bases, with 13 bases between the two germline ends. This CDR3 has 14 amino acids. Germline V CDR1 and CDR2: MDHEN, SYDVKM. DNA for the CDR3: TGTGCCAGCAGTTTCCCGACAAACTGGGAGACCCAGTACTTC. Translated, it gives CASSFPTNWETQYF.

This clone was counted only a few times. The CDR3 spells CASSQDRVTQYF. The CDR3 nucleotides read TGTGCCAGCAGCCAAGACAGGGTTACGCAGTATTTT. The gene calls are TRBV14 and TRBJ2-3; possibly TRBD1 for D (5 bases). The CDR3 extends over 12 amino acids. CDR1 and CDR2 from the germline V gene are SGHDN and FVKESK. The V end was cut by 0 bases, the J end by 8 bases, with 6 bases between.

V gene TRBV11-2 combines with J gene TRBJ2-5; D is unresolved. V lost 4 bases, J lost 5 bases, and 8 bases lay in between. This CDR3 comprises 12 residues. Germline CDR1 SGHAT, CDR2 FQNNGV. The CDR3 is CASSSNSETQYF. CDR3 DNA: TGTGCCAGCAGCTCGAATTCTGAGACCCAGTACTTC. Full variable domain (missing parts from reference TRBV11-2 and TRBJ2-5): EAGVAQSPRYKIIEKRQSVAFWCNPISGHATLYWYQQILGQGPKLLIQFQNNGVVDDSQLPKDRFSAERLKGVDSTLKIQPAKLEDSAVYLCASSSNSETQYFGPGTRLLVL.

The chain uses TRBV27 and TRBJ2-5; D remains unclear. The CDR3 is 15 amino acids. With 0 bases removed from V and 0 bases from J, the gap between germline ends came to 8 bases. Germline CDR1 reads MNHEY; CDR2 reads SMNVEV (reference sequence). CDR3 protein: CASSLSWVYQETQYF. The CDR3 region has the DNA TGTGCCAGCAGTTTATCGTGGGTGTACCAAGAGACCCAGTACTTC.

This clone has just a few counts. The same CDR3 is also encoded by other DNA sequences in this sample. V is TRBV5-6 and J is TRBJ2-7; TRBD1 matches at 9 bases. CDR3 length equals 14 residues. Trimming took 4 bases from V and 4 from J; bases not matched to a gene: 6. Germline CDR1 SGHDT, CDR2 YYEEEE. CDR3 loop: CASSLGQGRYEQYF. CDR3 DNA: TGTGCCAGCAGCCTCGGACAGGGGAGGTACGAGCAGTACTTC.

CDR3 bases: TGTGCCACCATGACAGGCTCTCGGCCCCAGCATTTT. This translates into CATMTGSRPQHF. The J gene is TRBJ1-5, the V gene TRBV28, with D perhaps TRBD1 (6 bases). The CDR3 is made up of 12 amino acids. From germline, CDR1 is MDHEN and CDR2 SYDVKM. The germline V and J ends were trimmed by 10 bases and 9 bases, with 16 bases remaining between them.

The V gene is TRBV2, the J gene TRBJ2-7, with D maybe TRBD1 (5 bases). The ends were cut back, 4 bases at V and 5 bases at J, with 9 bases in the middle. The CDR3 contains 12 residues. Germline lookup yields CDR1 SNHLY and CDR2 FYNNEI. CDR3 amino acids: CASSGQGDEQYF. The CDR3 DNA reads as TGTGCCAGCAGTGGTCAGGGCGACGAGCAGTACTTC.

V gene TRBV18 combines with J gene TRBJ2-7; 9 bases fit TRBD1. The CDR3 extends over 15 amino acids. With V trimmed by 2 bases and J by 4 bases, 6 bases remained unmatched. CDR1 and CDR2 from the germline V gene are KGHSH and LQKENI. In nucleotides, the CDR3 is TGTGCCAGCTCACCATTAGGGACAGGGATTTACGAGCAGTACTTC. Encoded protein: CASSPLGTGIYEQYF.

As regards this clone: In the same sample, other DNA sequences code for this CDR3. The rearrangement links TRBV6-5 to TRBJ2-1, with D possibly TRBD1 on 5 matching bases. V lost 4 bases and J 0 bases, leaving 7 bases between the germline ends. The germline CDR1 and CDR2 sequences are MNHEY and SVGAGI. This CDR3 has 14 residues. For the CDR3, the DNA is TGTGCCAGCAGTTCAGGGAACTCCTACAATGAGCAGTTCTTC. Residues: CASSSGNSYNEQFF.

This clone was observed a handful of times. This chain connects TRBV30 to TRBJ1-5; 8 nucleotides line up with TRBD1. The CDR3 spans 18 residues. CDR1 is GTSNPN, CDR2 SVGIG, per germline (reference sequence). After removal of 1 base from V and 2 bases from J, the junction contained 13 bases not matched to a gene. CDR3 loop: CAWSGGTGLLGGNQPQHF. CDR3 nucleotide sequence: TGTGCCTGGAGTGGCGGGACAGGTCTGCTTGGGGGCAATCAGCCCCAGCATTTT.

V is TRBV2 and J is TRBJ1-4, with D perhaps TRBD1 (5 bases). CDR1 is SNHLY, CDR2 FYNNEI, per germline. This CDR3 has 13 amino acids. V was clipped by 8 bases and J by 8 bases, with 15 bases between them. The CDR3 sequence: CASLGRGLEKLFF. As DNA, the CDR3 is TGTGCCAGCCTGGGGAGGGGTCTGGAAAAACTGTTTTTT.

This chain connects TRBV30 to TRBJ2-7; D is unresolved. Germline CDR1 reads GTSNPN; CDR2 reads SVGIG (reference sequence). The CDR3 runs to 12 residues. Trimming stripped 2 bases from V and 5 bases from J, with 10 bases between. The CDR3 DNA is TGTGCCTGGAGTTCTCTAAACAACGAGCAGTACTTC. Its translation: CAWSSLNNEQYF. Full variable domain (missing parts from reference TRBV30 and TRBJ2-7): SQTIHQWPATLVQPVGSPLSLECTVEGTSNPNLYWYRQAAGRGLQLLFYSVGIGQISSEVPQNLSASRPQDRQFILSSKKLLLSDSGFYLCAWSSLNNEQYFGPGTRLTVT.